The 26 T cell receptor beta chains reported below all come from one sample, sequenced in a study of blood T cell repertoires in COVID-19. The assay was immunoSEQ multiplex PCR, and TCRdb's table has in-frame clones only and misses some. The sample lists over 90,000 clones; about 92% were seen once. The specimen sequenced was peripheral blood. The receptors come from a woman over 75 in a cohort sampled during active COVID-19.

This clone was detected once. The rearrangement links TRBV6-5 to TRBJ2-3, with 7 bases aligning to TRBD2. V shed 4 bases and J 3 bases; nucleotides not matched to a gene: 7. Germline CDR1 is MNHEY and CDR2 is SVGAGI. The CDR3 loop spans 15 amino acids. The CDR3 sequence is CASSSTAGETDTQYF. The CDR3 nucleotides read TGTGCCAGCAGTTCCACCGCGGGGGAGACAGATACGCAGTATTTT.

This sequence joins TRBV18 and TRBJ2-4; 8 nucleotides align to TRBD1. CDR1 and CDR2 (germline): KGHSH, LQKENI. CDR3 length: 15 residues. Germline trimming cut 4 bases from V and 3 bases from J; bases unmatched to any gene: 5. The DNA of the CDR3 is TGTGCCAGCTCACTTGGGACAGGCCACAAAAACATTCAGTACTTC. It codes for CASSLGTGHKNIQYF. Based on the CDR3 plus reference TRBV18 and TRBJ2-4, the full variable domain is NAGVMQNPRHLVRRRGQEARLRCSPMKGHSHVYWYRQLPEEGLKFMVYLQKENIIDESGMPKERFSAEFPKEGPSILRIQQVVRGDSAAYFCASSLGTGHKNIQYFGAGTRLSVL.

CDR3 region: CASRGGFNQPQHF. The DNA of the CDR3 is TGTGCCAGCAGGGGGGGGTTCAATCAGCCCCAGCATTTT. The J gene is TRBJ1-5, the V gene TRBV28, with TRBD1 as a possible D gene (5 bases). V was trimmed by 6 bases and J by 3 bases, leaving 9 bases between them. The CDR3 length is 13 residues. Germline assignment: CDR1 MDHEN and CDR2 SYDVKM.

V gene TRBV18 combines with J gene TRBJ2-3, with TRBD1 matching 11 bases. Germline V gives CDR1 KGHSH, CDR2 LQKENI. This CDR3 is 18 amino acids long. The trim removed 5 bases at V and 4 bases at J, leaving 14 bases unmatched. The CDR3 reads CASSSQQTGTGGSDTQYF. In nucleotides, the CDR3 is TGTGCCAGCTCATCCCAGCAAACCGGGACAGGGGGTTCAGATACGCAGTATTTT.

The rearrangement links TRBV5-1 to TRBJ2-1; 7 positions agree with TRBD1. The germline gives CDR1 SGHRS, CDR2 YFSETQ. The trim removed 4 bases at V and 3 bases at J, leaving 7 bases unmatched. The CDR3 consists of 15 residues. DNA of the CDR3: TGCGCCAGCAGCCCGGACAGGAGTATCTACAATGAGCAGTTCTTC. Translation: CASSPDRSIYNEQFF.

The chain uses TRBV21-1 and TRBJ2-1; TRBD1, the table's D call, was not compared with the DNA. TRBV21-1 is a pseudogene. CDR3 size: 16 residues. The DNA for the CDR3 is TGTGCCAGCAGCAAAGGGGCAGGGTCCTACCACAATGAGCAGTTCTTC. Amino acids: CASSKGAGSYHNEQFF.

The chain employs TRBV27 and TRBJ2-6; D remains ambiguous. The V end lost 3 bases, the J end lost 4 bases, and 10 bases lay between the germline ends. Germline values: CDR1 MNHEY, CDR2 SMNVEV (reference sequence). This CDR3 is 15 amino acids long. CDR3 coding DNA: TGTGCCAGCAGTTTTTTTGTCGGGGGGGCCAACGTCCTGACTTTC. This codes for CASSFFVGGANVLTF.

Comment on this clone: One junction end disagrees with the germline gene, perhaps due to a read error. This rearrangement joins TRBV2 to TRBJ1-5; D possibly corresponds to TRBD1 (6 bases). The CDR3 is made up of 14 amino acids. Germline CDR1 is SNHLY and CDR2 is FYNNEI. DNA for the CDR3: TGTGCCAGCAGCGAAGGACAGCCTAATCAGCCCCAGCATTTT. Its protein product is CASSEGQPNQPQHF.

This clone was observed a single time. The V and J genes are TRBV4-1 and TRBJ2-1; TRBD2 aligns across 8 bases. The J segment lost 4 bases and the V segment lost 4 bases, leaving 3 bases of the junction unmatched. The CDR3 covers 14 residues. Looked up from germline, CDR1 is MGHRA and CDR2 is YSYEKL. CDR3 region: CASSLTSGYNEQFF. The CDR3 region has the DNA TGCGCCAGCAGCCTTACTAGCGGATACAATGAGCAGTTCTTC.

The rearrangement links TRBV11-3 to TRBJ2-2; D is unclear. Germline lookup yields CDR1 SGHNT and CDR2 YENEEA. This CDR3 has 11 amino acids. The germline V and J ends were trimmed by 2 bases and 8 bases, with 3 bases remaining between them. The CDR3 loop is CASSLQGELFF. CDR3 bases: TGTGCCAGCAGCTTACAGGGGGAGCTGTTTTTT. Using reference TRBV11-3 and TRBJ2-2 for the parts outside the CDR3, the full variable domain is EAGVVQSPRYKIIEKKQPVAFWCNPISGHNTLYWYLQNLGQGPELLIRYENEEAVDDSQLPKDRFSAERLKGVDSTLKIQPAELGDSAVYLCASSLQGELFFGEGSRLTVL.

The genes are TRBV2 and TRBJ1-2; perhaps TRBD1 as D (5 bases). Between the trimmed V and J ends, which lost 7 bases and 4 bases, there was a span of 10 bases. Germline assignment: CDR1 SNHLY and CDR2 FYNNEI. CDR3 length: 12 amino acids. DNA for the CDR3: TGTGCCAGCAACCCCGACAGCTATGGCTACACCTTC. Protein: CASNPDSYGYTF.

J is TRBJ2-1 and V is TRBV4-1; 8 bases map to TRBD2. V lost 6 bases, J lost 4 bases, and 8 bases stayed unmatched. Germline V gene lookup returns CDR1 MGHRA and CDR2 YSYEKL. This CDR3 has 15 residues. The CDR3 coding sequence is TGCGCCAGCAGTTTAACTAGCGGAACTTACAATGAGCAGTTCTTC. Encoded protein: CASSLTSGTYNEQFF.

The chain employs TRBV29-1 and TRBJ2-3; 8 bases match TRBD2. This CDR3 is built from 12 residues. The ends lost 5 bases at V and 8 bases at J; junction bases unmatched: 6. CDR1 and CDR2 from the germline V gene are SQVTM and ANQGSEA. CDR3 in DNA: TGCAGCGTTCGGGAGGGAACGGTTACGCAGTATTTT. Translation gives CSVREGTVTQYF.

The CDR3: CASTPGGLNNEQFF. CDR3 DNA: TGTGCCAGCACCCCGGGGGGGCTTAACAATGAGCAGTTCTTC. This rearrangement joins TRBV9 to TRBJ2-1; 8 bases are shared with TRBD2. CDR1 SGDLS and CDR2 YYNGEE come from the germline V gene. The trim removed 6 bases at V and 5 bases at J, leaving 7 bases unmatched. This CDR3 spans 14 amino acids.

The rearrangement joins TRBV2 to TRBJ2-1, with TRBD2 matching 7 bases. CDR1 is SNHLY, CDR2 FYNNEI, per germline. The CDR3 contains 14 residues. Trimming cost V 5 bases and J 5 bases; bases outside gene matches: 6. This chain's CDR3 is CASSKRGGDNEQFF. CDR3 coding DNA: TGTGCCAGCAGTAAGCGGGGAGGGGACAATGAGCAGTTCTTC.

The V and J genes are TRBV7-9 and TRBJ1-5; TRBD1 aligns across 8 bases. There are 15 residues in the CDR3. From germline, CDR1 is SEHNR and CDR2 FQNEAQ (reference sequence). V dropped 6 bases and J dropped 7; count of bases not matched to a gene: 11. This chain's CDR3 is CASSPGQGGWQPQHF. DNA for the CDR3: TGTGCCAGCAGTCCTGGACAGGGAGGTTGGCAGCCCCAGCATTTT.

This chain joins TRBV5-1 and TRBJ2-7; D is possibly TRBD1 (5 bases). CDR3 length: 15 residues. V gave up 2 bases and J gave up 5 bases, with 17 bases separating them. In germline, CDR1 is SGHRS, CDR2 YFSETQ. The DNA of the CDR3 is TGCGCCAGCAGCTTTGGTGACAGAGTAGATGACGAGCAGTACTTC. It translates to CASSFGDRVDDEQYF. The full variable domain, with the rest looked up from reference TRBV5-1 and TRBJ2-7, is KAGVTQTPRYLIKTRGQQVTLSCSPISGHRSVSWYQQTPGQGLQFLFEYFSETQRNKGNFPGRFSGRQFSNSRSEMNVSTLELGDSALYLCASSFGDRVDDEQYFGPGTRLTVT.

The chain carries TRBV25-1 and TRBJ2-7; D is perhaps TRBD1 (5 bases). V lost 5 bases and J 6 bases, leaving 17 bases between the germline ends. CDR1 MGHDK and CDR2 SYGVNS come from the germline V gene. This CDR3 contains 14 residues. The CDR3 here is CASSPPGFKAEQYF. CDR3 nucleotides: TGTGCCAGCAGTCCCCCAGGGTTTAAGGCCGAGCAGTACTTC.

The gene calls are TRBV10-3 and TRBJ2-2; possibly TRBD1 for D (6 bases). There are 16 residues in the CDR3. Per germline, CDR1 ENHRY and CDR2 SYGVKD. V was cut by 6 bases and J by 7 bases, with 21 bases left in between. This chain's CDR3 is CAISDIQGGSDGELFF. CDR3 in DNA: TGTGCCATCAGCGACATACAGGGCGGGTCTGACGGGGAGCTGTTTTTT.

V gene TRBV18 combines with J gene TRBJ2-3, with D perhaps TRBD2 (6 bases). Trimming pared 4 bases from V and 1 base from J, leaving 12 bases between. This CDR3 is built from 15 residues. Germline loops: CDR1 KGHSH, CDR2 LQKENI. The CDR3 DNA follows: TGTGCCAGCTCACAGCCCTGGGGGGGCACAGATACGCAGTATTTT. Protein product: CASSQPWGGTDTQYF.

V usage is TRBV5-1 and J usage is TRBJ2-2; 14 bases match TRBD2. Germline CDR1 is SGHRS and CDR2 is YFSETQ. V trimming: 4 bases; J trimming: 1 base; junction bases outside the gene matches: 6. There are 18 residues in the CDR3. CDR3 sequence: CASSQGLAGGMNTGELFF. The CDR3 DNA sequence: TGCGCCAGCAGCCAAGGACTAGCGGGGGGCATGAACACCGGGGAGCTGTTTTTT.

Only a few counts were recorded for this clone. The chain links TRBV5-6 to TRBJ2-7, with D possibly TRBD2 on 6 matching bases. The CDR3 length is 17 residues. V dropped 3 bases and J dropped 2 bases, with 21 bases sitting between them. Germline CDR1 and CDR2: SGHDT and YYEEEE. The CDR3 DNA sequence: TGTGCCAGCAGCTCGGGAGTCGGCGGGGCCTATACCTACGAGCAGTACTTC. Its translation is CASSSGVGGAYTYEQYF.

This chain uses TRBV5-6 with TRBJ1-1; 9 nucleotides align to TRBD1. Trimming took 2 bases from V and 6 from J; bases not matched to a gene: 2. The CDR3 is 13 amino acids. Germline V gene lookup returns CDR1 SGHDT and CDR2 YYEEEE. The CDR3 coding sequence is TGTGCCAGCAGCTTAACAGGGGGCCCTGAAGCTTTCTTT. Translation: CASSLTGGPEAFF.

This clone has a single count. V is TRBV6-5 and J is TRBJ1-6; 7 positions match TRBD1. V trimming: 11 bases; J trimming: 8 bases; junction bases outside the gene matches: 15. CDR1 MNHEY and CDR2 SVGAGI come from the germline V gene. The CDR3 contains 15 residues. CDR3: CACSLRGRVDSPLHF. In DNA form, the CDR3 reads TGTGCCTGCTCCCTGAGGGGGCGGGTGGATTCACCCCTCCACTTT.

V is TRBV11-2 and J is TRBJ2-5, with D perhaps TRBD2 (5 bases). Germline CDR1 and CDR2: SGHAT and FQNNGV. This CDR3 region has 14 residues. Trimming took off 3 bases at V and 3 bases at J, with 11 bases between the two ends. DNA of the CDR3: TGTGCCAGCAGCTTTTTCGTAGCGAAAGAGACCCAGTACTTC. Translated, it gives CASSFFVAKETQYF.

The chain uses TRBV18 and TRBJ2-2, with D possibly TRBD2 on 7 matching bases. The CDR3 runs to 17 residues. Trimming pared 0 bases from V and 3 bases from J, leaving 14 bases between. The germline V gene encodes CDR1 KGHSH and CDR2 LQKENI. CDR3 in amino acids: CASSPPTGGGDTGELFF. Here the CDR3 DNA reads TGTGCCAGCTCACCACCGACAGGAGGGGGGGACACCGGGGAGCTGTTTTTT.